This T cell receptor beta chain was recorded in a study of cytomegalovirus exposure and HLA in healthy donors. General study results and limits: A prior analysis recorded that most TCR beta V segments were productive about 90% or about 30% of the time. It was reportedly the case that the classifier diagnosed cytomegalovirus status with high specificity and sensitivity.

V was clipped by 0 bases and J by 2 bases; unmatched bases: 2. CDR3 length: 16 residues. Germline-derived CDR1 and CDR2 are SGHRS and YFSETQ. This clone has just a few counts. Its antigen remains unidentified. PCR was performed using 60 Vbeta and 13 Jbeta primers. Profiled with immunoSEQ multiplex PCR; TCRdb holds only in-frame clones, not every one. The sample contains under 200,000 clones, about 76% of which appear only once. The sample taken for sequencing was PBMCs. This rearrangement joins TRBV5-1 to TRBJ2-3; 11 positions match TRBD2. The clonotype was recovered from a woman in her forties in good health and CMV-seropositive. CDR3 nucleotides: TGCGCCAGCAGCTTGGTGGGACTAGCGGCCACAGATACGCAGTATTTT. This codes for CASSLVGLAATDTQYF.